This T cell receptor (beta chain) was captured in a study of CD8 T cells in ankylosing spondylitis. V was shortened by 1 base and J by 2 bases, with 6 bases between the two germline ends. The CDR3 consists of 14 residues. The germline gives CDR1 SGHTA, CDR2 FQGNSA. General study points: Enrichment of disease-linked clones was reportedly significant in matched ankylosing spondylitis synovial fluid.

Many counts were recorded for this clonotype. The antigen remains undetermined. TCRdb ran MiXCR on the 5' RACE reads and lists one entry per CDR3 protein. The table records about 130,000 distinct CDR3 sequences, about 6.5% of them present only once. This receptor was identified in a male donor with ankylosing spondylitis or in good health (not recorded which). The V gene is TRBV7-2, the J gene TRBJ2-1; D gene uncertain. The sample comprised blood, either unsorted or a sorted T cell fraction (not recorded which). The CDR3 bases are TGTGCCAGCAGCTTAGAGGTGGCCTACAATGAGCAGTTCTTC. Translated, it gives CASSLEVAYNEQFF. Variable domain in full (rest from reference TRBV7-2 and TRBJ2-1): GAGVSQSPSNKVTEKGKDVELRCDPISGHTALYWYRQSLGQGLEFLIYFQGNSAPDKSGLPSDRFSAERTGGSVSTLTIQRTQQEDSAVYLCASSLEVAYNEQFFGPGTRLTVL.